The 4 T cell receptor beta chains in this list originate from one sample, sequenced in a study of cytomegalovirus exposure and HLA in healthy donors. Some clones are missing from TCRdb's copy, which holds only in-frame ones; the method was immunoSEQ multiplex PCR. The sample comprises roughly 350,000 clones, about nine tenths of which are singletons, and 0.75% to 0.85% rests with the top ten. Material: PBMCs. The receptors here all came from a woman younger than 30 in good health and CMV-seronegative.

A single count supports this clone. The chain uses TRBV19 and TRBJ1-2; TRBD1 aligns across 7 bases. The CDR3 totals 15 residues. Germline CDR1 LNHDA, CDR2 SQIVND (reference sequence). The J segment lost 2 bases and the V segment lost 5 bases, leaving 8 bases of the junction unmatched. CDR3 region: CASSSTKTGNYGYTF. CDR3 in DNA: TGTGCCAGTAGTTCGACGAAGACAGGGAACTATGGCTACACCTTC.

This clone was counted a few times. The same CDR3 also results from other DNA sequences found in this sample. V gene TRBV25-1 combines with J gene TRBJ1-5; D gene ambiguous. Germline V lookup: CDR1 MGHDK, CDR2 SYGVNS. The length of the CDR3 is 14 residues. Trimming pared 2 bases from V and 4 bases from J, leaving 9 bases between. CDR3 sequence: CASSEGGWNQPQHF. DNA of the CDR3: TGTGCCAGCAGTGAAGGAGGGTGGAATCAGCCCCAGCATTTT.

This clone has just one count. V usage is TRBV6-5 and J usage is TRBJ1-5, with 7 bases lining up with TRBD1. CDR1 and CDR2 from the germline V gene are MNHEY and SVGAGI. This CDR3 is 15 amino acids long. V lost 5 bases, J lost 2 bases, and 6 bases stayed unmatched. CDR3 loop: CASSRLGTGNQPQHF. In nucleotides, the CDR3 is TGTGCCAGCAGTCGGCTCGGGACAGGCAATCAGCCCCAGCATTTT.

The chain is built from TRBV27 and TRBJ2-1, with TRBD2 identical over 7 bases. The V and J ends lost 6 bases and 0 bases, in that order; junction bases with no gene match: 17. CDR3 length: 19 residues. Germline V gives CDR1 MNHEY, CDR2 SMNVEV (reference sequence). The CDR3 nucleotides read TGTGCCAGCAGACACGCATATCCCCTAGCGGAGCGCTCCTACAATGAGCAGTTCTTC. Protein: CASRHAYPLAERSYNEQFF.